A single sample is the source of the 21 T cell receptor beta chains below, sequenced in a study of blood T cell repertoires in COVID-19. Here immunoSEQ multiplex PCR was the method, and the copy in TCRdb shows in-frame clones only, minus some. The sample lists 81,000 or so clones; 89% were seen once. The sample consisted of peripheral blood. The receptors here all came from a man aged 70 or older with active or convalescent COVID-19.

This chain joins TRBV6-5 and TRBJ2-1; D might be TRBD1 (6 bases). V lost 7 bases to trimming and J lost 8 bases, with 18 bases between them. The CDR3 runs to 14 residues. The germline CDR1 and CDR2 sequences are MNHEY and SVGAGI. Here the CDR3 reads CASNGWGRMDEQFF. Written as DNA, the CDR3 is TGTGCCAGCAACGGGTGGGGGCGTATGGATGAGCAGTTCTTC.

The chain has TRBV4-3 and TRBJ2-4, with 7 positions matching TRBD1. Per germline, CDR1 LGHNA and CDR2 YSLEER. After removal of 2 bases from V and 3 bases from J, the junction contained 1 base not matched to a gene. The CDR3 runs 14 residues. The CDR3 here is CASSQTGDKNIQYF. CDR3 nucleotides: TGCGCCAGCAGCCAAACAGGGGACAAAAACATTCAGTACTTC.

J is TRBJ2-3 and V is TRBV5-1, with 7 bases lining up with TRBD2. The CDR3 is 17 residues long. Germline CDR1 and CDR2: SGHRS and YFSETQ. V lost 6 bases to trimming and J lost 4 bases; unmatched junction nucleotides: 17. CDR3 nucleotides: TGCGCCAGCACACGGGATTTCGGCGGGGGAGCTTCAGATACGCAGTATTTT. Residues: CASTRDFGGGASDTQYF.

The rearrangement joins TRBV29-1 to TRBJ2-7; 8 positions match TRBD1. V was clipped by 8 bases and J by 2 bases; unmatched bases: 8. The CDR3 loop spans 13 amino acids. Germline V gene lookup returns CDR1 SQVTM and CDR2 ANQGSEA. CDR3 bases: TGCAGCATAAGCCGGGACAGGACCTACGAGCAGTACTTC. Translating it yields CSISRDRTYEQYF.

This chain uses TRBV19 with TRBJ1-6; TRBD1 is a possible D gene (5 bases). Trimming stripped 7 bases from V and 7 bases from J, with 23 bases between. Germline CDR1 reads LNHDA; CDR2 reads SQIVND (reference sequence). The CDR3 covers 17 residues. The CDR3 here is CASTPGWQRGGNSPLHF. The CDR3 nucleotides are TGTGCCAGTACTCCAGGGTGGCAGAGGGGAGGCAATTCACCCCTCCACTTT.

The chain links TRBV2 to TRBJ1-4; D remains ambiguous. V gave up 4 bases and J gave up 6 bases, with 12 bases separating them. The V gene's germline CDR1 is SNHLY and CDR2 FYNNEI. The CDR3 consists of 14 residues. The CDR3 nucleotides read TGTGCCAGCAGTGCAACGGAGGCGGATGAAAAACTGTTTTTT. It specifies CASSATEADEKLFF.

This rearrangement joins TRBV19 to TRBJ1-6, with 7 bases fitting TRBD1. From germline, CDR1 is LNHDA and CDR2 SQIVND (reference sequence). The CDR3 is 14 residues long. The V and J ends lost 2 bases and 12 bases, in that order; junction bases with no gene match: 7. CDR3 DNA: TGTGCCAGTAGTATAACAGGGGCGGTAGGACCCCTCCACTTT. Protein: CASSITGAVGPLHF.

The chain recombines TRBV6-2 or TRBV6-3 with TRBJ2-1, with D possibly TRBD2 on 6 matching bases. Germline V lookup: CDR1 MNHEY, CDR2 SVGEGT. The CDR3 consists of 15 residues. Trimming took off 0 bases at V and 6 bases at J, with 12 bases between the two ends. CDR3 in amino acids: CASSYSLSGGNEQFF. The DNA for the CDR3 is TGTGCCAGCAGTTACTCGTTGTCCGGGGGCAATGAGCAGTTCTTC.

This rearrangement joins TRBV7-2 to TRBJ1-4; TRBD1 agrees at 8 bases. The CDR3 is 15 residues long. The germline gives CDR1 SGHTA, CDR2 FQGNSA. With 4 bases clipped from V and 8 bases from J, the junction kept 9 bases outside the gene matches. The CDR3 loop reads CASSSSGTGGEKLFF. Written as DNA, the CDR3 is TGTGCCAGCAGCTCTTCGGGGACAGGTGGAGAAAAACTGTTTTTT.

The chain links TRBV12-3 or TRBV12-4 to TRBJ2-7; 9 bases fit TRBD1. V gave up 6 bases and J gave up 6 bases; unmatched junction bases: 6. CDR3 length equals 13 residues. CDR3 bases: TGTGCCAGCAGCCAGGACAGGGGACGCGAGCAGTACTTC. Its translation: CASSQDRGREQYF.

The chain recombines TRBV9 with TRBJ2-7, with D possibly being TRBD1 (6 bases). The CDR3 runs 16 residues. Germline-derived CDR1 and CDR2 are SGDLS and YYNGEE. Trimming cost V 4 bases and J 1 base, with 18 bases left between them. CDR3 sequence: CASSKETGLGSYEQYF. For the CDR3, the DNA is TGTGCCAGCAGCAAAGAGACAGGACTCGGATCCTACGAGCAGTACTTC.

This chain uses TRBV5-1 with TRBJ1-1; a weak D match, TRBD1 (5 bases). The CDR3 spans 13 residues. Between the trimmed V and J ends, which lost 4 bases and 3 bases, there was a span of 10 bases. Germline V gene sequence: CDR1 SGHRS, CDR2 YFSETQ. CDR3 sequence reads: CASSVQGDTEAFF. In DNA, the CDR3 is TGCGCCAGCAGCGTTCAGGGTGACACTGAAGCTTTCTTT.

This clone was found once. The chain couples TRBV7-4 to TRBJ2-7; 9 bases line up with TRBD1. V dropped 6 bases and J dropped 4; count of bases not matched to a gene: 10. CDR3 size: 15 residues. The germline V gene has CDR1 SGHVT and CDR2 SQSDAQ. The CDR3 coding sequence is TGTGCCAGCAGAGAAAAGGACAGGGGAGAATACGAGCAGTACTTC. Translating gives CASREKDRGEYEQYF.

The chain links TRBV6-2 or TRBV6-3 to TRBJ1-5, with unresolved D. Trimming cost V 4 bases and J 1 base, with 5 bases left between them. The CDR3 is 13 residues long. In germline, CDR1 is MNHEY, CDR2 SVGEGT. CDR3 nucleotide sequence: TGTGCCAGCAGTTCCGTCAGCAATCAGCCCCAGCATTTT. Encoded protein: CASSSVSNQPQHF.

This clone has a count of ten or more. The CDR3 here is CATGQSQETQYF. The CDR3, as DNA: TGTGCCACGGGACAGTCCCAAGAGACCCAGTACTTC. This chain links TRBV24-1 with TRBJ2-5; TRBD1 agrees at 7 bases. The CDR3 sequence is 12 residues long. V shed 10 bases, J shed 1 base, and the junction held 2 bases outside the gene matches. Per the germline V gene, CDR1 is KGHDR and CDR2 is SFDVKD.

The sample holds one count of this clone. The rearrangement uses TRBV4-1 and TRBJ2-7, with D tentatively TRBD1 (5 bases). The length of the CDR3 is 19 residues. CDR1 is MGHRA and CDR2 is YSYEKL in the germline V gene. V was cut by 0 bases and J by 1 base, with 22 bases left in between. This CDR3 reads CASSQERSLGRGASYEQYF. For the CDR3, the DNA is TGCGCCAGCAGCCAAGAGCGTTCCCTTGGAAGGGGTGCATCCTACGAGCAGTACTTC.

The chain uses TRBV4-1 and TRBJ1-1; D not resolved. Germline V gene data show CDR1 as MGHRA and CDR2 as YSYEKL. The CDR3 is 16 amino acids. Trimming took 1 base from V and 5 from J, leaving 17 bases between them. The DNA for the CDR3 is TGCGCCAGCAGCCAAGGAACGTTTGGAGGTGGTACTGAAGCTTTCTTT. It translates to CASSQGTFGGGTEAFF.

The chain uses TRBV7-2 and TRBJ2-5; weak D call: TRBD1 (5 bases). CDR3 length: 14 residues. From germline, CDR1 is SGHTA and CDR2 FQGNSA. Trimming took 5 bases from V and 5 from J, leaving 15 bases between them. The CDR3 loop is CASSPIWGRETQYF. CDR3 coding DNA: TGTGCCAGCAGCCCAATCTGGGGCAGGGAGACCCAGTACTTC.

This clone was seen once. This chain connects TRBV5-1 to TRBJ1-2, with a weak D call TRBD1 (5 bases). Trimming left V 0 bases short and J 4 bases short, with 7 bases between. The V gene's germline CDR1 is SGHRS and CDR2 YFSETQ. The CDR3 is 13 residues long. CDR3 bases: TGCGCCAGCAGCTTGGAGGGGTCCTATGGCTACACCTTC. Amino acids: CASSLEGSYGYTF.

CDR3 bases: TGTGCCAGCAACCACTTTAGGCAGGGTAGGAGCTACGAGCAGTACTTC. Translating gives CASNHFRQGRSYEQYF. The chain uses TRBV7-3 and TRBJ2-7, with TRBD1 as a possible D gene (5 bases). The length of the CDR3 is 16 residues. The germline CDR1 and CDR2 sequences are SGHTA and FQGTGA. V was shortened by 7 bases and J by 3 bases, with 22 bases between the two germline ends. The variable domain in full, completed from reference TRBV7-3 and TRBJ2-7, reads GAGVSQTPSNKVTEKGKYVELRCDPISGHTALYWYRQSLGQGPEFLIYFQGTGAADDSGLPNDRFFAVRPEGSVSTLKIQRTERGDSAVYLCASNHFRQGRSYEQYFGPGTRLTVT.

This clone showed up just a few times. This chain's CDR3 is CSALSGRGTGGYTF. CDR3 coding DNA: TGCAGCGCTCTCTCAGGCAGGGGGACGGGCGGCTACACCTTC. This sequence joins TRBV29-1 and TRBJ1-2; TRBD1 aligns across 7 bases. Trimming took 7 bases from V and 8 from J; bases not matched to a gene: 16. Germline CDR1 SQVTM, CDR2 ANQGSEA. The CDR3 runs to 14 residues.